The 8 T cell receptor beta chains listed next were all sequenced from one sample in a study of blood T cell repertoires in COVID-19. Sequencing was performed with immunoSEQ multiplex PCR; in TCRdb, only in-frame clones are kept and a portion is missing. The sample consists of over 35,000 clones, around nine tenths of them appearing once. The sequencing sample was made of peripheral blood. These receptors came from a middle-aged man with active COVID-19.

This chain links TRBV6-5 with TRBJ2-3; D might be TRBD1 (6 bases). With 5 bases removed from V and 2 bases from J, the gap between germline ends came to 14 bases. The CDR3 has 15 residues. Per the germline V gene, CDR1 is MNHEY and CDR2 is SVGAGI. The CDR3 nucleotides are TGTGCCAGCAGTAACCAGGGGTTTAACACAGATACGCAGTATTTT. It is translated as CASSNQGFNTDTQYF.

This clone was seen only once. The chain joins TRBV2 to TRBJ1-4; D gene uncertain. This CDR3 spans 15 amino acids. The V and J ends lost 7 bases and 0 bases respectively, with 12 bases between them. Germline V gene lookup returns CDR1 SNHLY and CDR2 FYNNEI. CDR3 DNA: TGTGCCAGCATTATGTCCAGTTCAACTAATGAAAAACTGTTTTTT. It is translated as CASIMSSSTNEKLFF.

V is TRBV10-3 and J is TRBJ2-1; maybe TRBD1 (6 bases). Germline V gene sequence: CDR1 ENHRY, CDR2 SYGVKD. Between the trimmed V and J ends, which lost 9 bases and 4 bases, there was a span of 16 bases. This CDR3 comprises 14 residues. This CDR3 is CAINRGSLYNEQFF. In nucleotides, the CDR3 is TGTGCCATTAATAGGGGGTCCCTTTACAATGAGCAGTTCTTC.

The V and J genes are TRBV2 and TRBJ2-3; TRBD2 aligns across 13 bases. The CDR3 covers 14 residues. V lost 6 bases to trimming and J lost 10 bases; unmatched junction nucleotides: 7. Germline CDR1 and CDR2: SNHLY and FYNNEI. CDR3: CASSGLAGEIAQYF. The CDR3 nucleotides are TGTGCCAGCAGCGGACTAGCGGGAGAAATTGCGCAGTATTTT.

V and J are TRBV29-1 and TRBJ2-1; tentative D call: TRBD2 (6 bases). The V end was cut by 5 bases, the J end by 6 bases, with 11 bases between. CDR3 size: 12 residues. Germline assignment: CDR1 SQVTM and CDR2 ANQGSEA. The CDR3 protein is CSVSKAGNEQFF. CDR3 sequence (DNA): TGCAGCGTTTCCAAAGCGGGCAATGAGCAGTTCTTC.

V usage is TRBV2 and J usage is TRBJ1-5; the D gene is possibly TRBD1 (6 bases). Germline V gene sequence: CDR1 SNHLY, CDR2 FYNNEI. The CDR3 contains 15 residues. Deletions cut 1 base from V and 7 bases from J, with 14 bases between. CDR3 nucleotide sequence: TGTGCCAGCAGTGAAGTAGCGTCAGGGGACCAGCCCCAGCATTTT. Translation gives CASSEVASGDQPQHF.

The J gene is TRBJ1-3, the V gene TRBV6-6; D is unresolved. The CDR3 totals 16 residues. Germline loops: CDR1 MNHNY, CDR2 SVGAGI (reference sequence). V lost 6 bases and J 4 bases, leaving 19 bases between the germline ends. This CDR3 is CASSPEGGPAGNTIYF. The CDR3, as DNA: TGTGCCAGCAGCCCTGAGGGAGGGCCTGCCGGAAACACCATATATTTT.

The chain has TRBV2 and TRBJ2-7, with 8 bases identical to TRBD2. Germline CDR1 SNHLY, CDR2 FYNNEI. V lost 7 bases, J lost 6 bases, and 11 bases stayed unmatched. The CDR3 loop spans 14 amino acids. CDR3 sequence (DNA): TGTGCCAGCACTCCCCCTCGGGGGGGTCGCGAGCAGTACTTC. Protein: CASTPPRGGREQYF.